Listed here are 12 T cell receptor beta chains from one sample, sequenced in a study of fetal regulatory T cell absence and autoimmunity. Clones were sequenced by immunoSEQ multiplex PCR, and TCRdb holds only the in-frame ones, with some missing. Among 95,000 or so clones, roughly 70% were seen once, and the ten largest hold just under 2%. Sequences were obtained from pancreas tissue. These receptors were obtained from a male donor with IPEX syndrome.

V usage is TRBV2 and J usage is TRBJ2-7, with TRBD1 matching over 7 bases. J gave up 2 bases and V 5 bases, and 3 bases lay outside the gene matches. The length of the CDR3 is 13 residues. Per the germline V gene, CDR1 is SNHLY and CDR2 is FYNNEI. Here the CDR3 DNA reads TGTGCCAGCAGTAGGGGGCGAACCTACGAGCAGTACTTC. Translated, it gives CASSRGRTYEQYF. Complete variable domain (other parts from reference TRBV2 and TRBJ2-7): EPEVTQTPSHQVTQMGQEVILRCVPISNHLYFYWYRQILGQKVEFLVSFYNNEISEKSEIFDDQFSVERPDGSNFTLKIRSTKLEDSAMYFCASSRGRTYEQYFGPGTRLTVT.

The chain uses TRBV6-5 and TRBJ1-1; possible D gene TRBD1, 5 bases. The germline V and J ends were trimmed by 2 bases and 1 base, with 8 bases remaining between them. Germline V gives CDR1 MNHEY, CDR2 SVGAGI. The CDR3 spans 14 residues. CDR3 residues: CASSYAGGNTEAFF. CDR3 DNA: TGTGCCAGCAGTTACGCCGGGGGGAACACTGAAGCTTTCTTT.

The gene calls are TRBV5-1 and TRBJ2-2; no reliable D call. This CDR3 comprises 14 residues. Germline assignment: CDR1 SGHRS and CDR2 YFSETQ. Trimming took off 2 bases at V and 6 bases at J, with 11 bases between the two ends. The CDR3 sequence: CASSFFWQPGELFF. CDR3 coding DNA: TGCGCCAGCAGCTTTTTCTGGCAGCCCGGGGAGCTGTTTTTT. The variable domain in full, with the rest retrieved from reference TRBV5-1 and TRBJ2-2, is KAGVTQTPRYLIKTRGQQVTLSCSPISGHRSVSWYQQTPGQGLQFLFEYFSETQRNKGNFPGRFSGRQFSNSRSEMNVSTLELGDSALYLCASSFFWQPGELFFGEGSRLTVL.

The V gene is TRBV5-1, the J gene TRBJ2-5, with 8 bases identical to TRBD2. The V gene's germline CDR1 is SGHRS and CDR2 YFSETQ. The trim removed 1 base at V and 1 base at J, leaving 3 bases unmatched. There are 15 residues in the CDR3. The CDR3 here is CASSLLAGLQETQYF. The CDR3 DNA is TGCGCCAGCAGCTTGCTAGCGGGCCTCCAAGAGACCCAGTACTTC. Looking up the rest from reference TRBV5-1 and TRBJ2-5 gives the full variable domain: KAGVTQTPRYLIKTRGQQVTLSCSPISGHRSVSWYQQTPGQGLQFLFEYFSETQRNKGNFPGRFSGRQFSNSRSEMNVSTLELGDSALYLCASSLLAGLQETQYFGPGTRLLVL.

The V gene is TRBV19, the J gene TRBJ2-7; 10 bases line up with TRBD2. The V and J ends lost 6 bases and 0 bases, in that order; junction bases with no gene match: 8. The CDR3 sequence is 16 residues long. Germline lookup yields CDR1 LNHDA and CDR2 SQIVND (reference sequence). CDR3 loop: CASRPRTSGFSYEQYF. Written as DNA, the CDR3 is TGTGCCAGTAGACCCAGGACTAGCGGATTCTCCTACGAGCAGTACTTC.

The genes are TRBV11-2 and TRBJ2-1, with D maybe TRBD2 (7 bases). The length of the CDR3 is 15 residues. Deletions cut 0 bases from V and 6 bases from J, with 12 bases between. Germline V gene data show CDR1 as SGHAT and CDR2 as FQNNGV. In DNA form, the CDR3 reads TGTGCCAGCAGCTTAGATCGCGGGGGCGGCAATGAGCAGTTCTTC. Amino acid sequence: CASSLDRGGGNEQFF.

J is TRBJ2-7 and V is TRBV18; 9 bases map to TRBD1. The V and J ends lost 5 bases and 1 base, in that order; junction bases with no gene match: 9. Germline loops: CDR1 KGHSH, CDR2 LQKENI. This CDR3 region has 16 residues. This CDR3 reads CASSSPSGTGSYEQYF. The CDR3 region has the DNA TGTGCCAGCTCATCCCCCTCCGGGACAGGGTCCTACGAGCAGTACTTC.

The V and J genes are TRBV11-2 and TRBJ1-1; 10 positions match TRBD1. This CDR3 has 13 amino acids. V lost 6 bases and J lost 4; bases outside the gene matches: 2. Germline V gene data show CDR1 as SGHAT and CDR2 as FQNNGV. CDR3 nucleotide sequence: TGTGCCAGCAGACGACAGGGGGCCACTGAAGCTTTCTTT. Amino acids: CASRRQGATEAFF.

This chain uses TRBV7-6 with TRBJ2-2; 8 nucleotides align to TRBD1. The CDR3 is 15 amino acids. CDR1 and CDR2 from the germline V gene are SGHVS and FNYEAQ. Germline trimming cut 7 bases from V and 4 bases from J; bases unmatched to any gene: 8. CDR3 residues: CASTYRGSGTGELFF. Written as DNA, the CDR3 is TGTGCCAGCACCTACAGGGGGTCCGGCACCGGGGAGCTGTTTTTT.

The chain links TRBV4-3 to TRBJ2-7, with 10 nucleotides matching TRBD2. The CDR3 spans 14 residues. Germline V gives CDR1 LGHNA, CDR2 YSLEER. Unmatched junction bases numbered 0, after V lost 1 base and J lost 3 bases. CDR3 sequence (DNA): TGCGCCAGCAGCCAAGGACTAGCGGGCTACGAGCAGTACTTC. Amino acids: CASSQGLAGYEQYF.

The genes are TRBV15 and TRBJ2-3; TRBD2 matches at 10 bases. The length of the CDR3 is 17 residues. Germline CDR1 and CDR2: LNHNV and YYDKDF (reference sequence). The ends lost 5 bases at V and 1 base at J; junction bases unmatched: 9. The CDR3 region has the DNA TGTGCCACCAGCGTTCGACTAGCGGGTGATCGCACAGATACGCAGTATTTT. Protein sequence: CATSVRLAGDRTDTQYF.

This clone has a handful of counts. The chain uses TRBV2 and TRBJ1-2, with 8 bases that match TRBD1. The J segment lost 4 bases and the V segment lost 4 bases, leaving 8 bases of the junction unmatched. The CDR3 has 15 residues. The germline gives CDR1 SNHLY, CDR2 FYNNEI. CDR3 residues: CASSGDRFSPYGYTF. Written as DNA, the CDR3 is TGTGCCAGCAGTGGGGACAGGTTTTCCCCCTATGGCTACACCTTC.